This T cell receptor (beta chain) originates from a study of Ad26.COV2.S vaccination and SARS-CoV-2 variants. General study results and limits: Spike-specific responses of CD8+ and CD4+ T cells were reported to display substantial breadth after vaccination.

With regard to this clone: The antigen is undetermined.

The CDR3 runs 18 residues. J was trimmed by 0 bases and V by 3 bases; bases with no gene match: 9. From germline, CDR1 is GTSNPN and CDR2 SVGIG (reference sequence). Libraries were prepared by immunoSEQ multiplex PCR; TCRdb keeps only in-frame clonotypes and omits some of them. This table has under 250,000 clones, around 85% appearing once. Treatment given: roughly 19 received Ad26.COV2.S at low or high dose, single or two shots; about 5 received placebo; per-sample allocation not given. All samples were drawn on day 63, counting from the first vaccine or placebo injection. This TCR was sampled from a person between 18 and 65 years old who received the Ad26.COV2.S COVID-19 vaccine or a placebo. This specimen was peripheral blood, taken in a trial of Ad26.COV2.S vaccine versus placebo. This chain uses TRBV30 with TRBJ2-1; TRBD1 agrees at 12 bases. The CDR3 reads CAWRGTGGFLGSYNEQFF. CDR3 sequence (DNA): TGTGCCTGGAGGGGGACAGGGGGCTTTCTTGGCTCCTACAATGAGCAGTTCTTC.